This TCR beta chain emerged from a study of T-cell reconstitution after alpha-beta-depleted transplantation in children. This clonotype has a handful of counts. Per germline, CDR1 GTSNPN and CDR2 SVGIG (reference sequence). The CDR3 totals 12 residues. With 4 bases removed from V and 5 bases from J, the gap between germline ends came to 11 bases. The TCRbeta library was prepared with unique molecular identifiers. MiXCR, run by TCRdb on the PCR reads, gives a single entry per CDR3 protein. The repertoire consists of a few hundred thousand distinct CDR3 sequences, with under 9.5% occurring once and the leading ten covering 6.2%.

The clonotype comes from a human donor who donated a stem cell graft to a child with acute lymphoblastic leukemia. The rearrangement links TRBV30 to TRBJ2-5; D gene unclear. The sample here was PBMCs from the stem cell graft donor, taken from the stem cell graft. CDR3 residues: CAWTLGSETQYF. CDR3 coding DNA: TGTGCCTGGACTTTGGGCAGCGAGACCCAGTACTTC.